This T cell receptor beta chain was sequenced for a study of shared clonotypes between healthy human individuals. Study findings and constraints: Generally, estimated richness proved larger in naive subsets than it did in memory subsets. Clonotype sharing levels among donors were expected to vary with sequencing depth. The small donor group covered limited genetic and exposure diversity. Incomplete sequencing of sorted subsets was indicated by rarefaction despite large depth.

V was clipped by 6 bases and J by 3 bases; unmatched bases: 5. There are 16 residues in the CDR3. The germline CDR1 and CDR2 sequences are MNHNY and SVGAGI (reference sequence). Of note for this clone: The antigen remains undetermined.

Sequencing used immunoSEQ multiplex PCR; TCRdb keeps in-frame clones, though not all of them. This sample has about 1.4 million clones, with about 96% found just once. The rearrangement links TRBV6-6 to TRBJ2-1, with TRBD2 matching over 13 bases. Sequencing was done on a sample of naive CD4+ T cells sorted from blood. The sample's subset: CD45RA+ positively selected. The receptor was isolated from a man aged 25-45 years in good health. The CDR3 DNA sequence: TGTGCCAGCAGGGGGACTAGCGGGACGTACTACAATGAGCAGTTCTTC. Translated, it gives CASRGTSGTYYNEQFF.